These 15 T cell receptor beta chains were sequenced from one sample in a study of CD8+CD57+ T cells in acquired aplastic anemia (dated 2018 in TCRdb). Sequencing used an Illumina HiSeq 2000. Profiling of TCR beta VDJ combinations and CDR3 sequences used genomic DNA as the template. TCRdb ran its own pipeline on the public reads, namely fastp trimming at Q25 and MiXCR clone calling, and kept in-frame beta chains. Duplicate CDR3 protein sequences are folded into a single record with the most common DNA and genes. This sample comprises 250,000 to 350,000 distinct CDR3 sequences, roughly three fifths of them detected only once. Under 8.5% of the sample is taken by the ten largest. Material: sorted CD4+, CD8+, or CD8+CD57+ T cells (not recorded which) from PBMCs. The origin of the receptors is a human donor with severe aplastic anemia or a healthy control (not recorded which).

The V gene is TRBV20-1, the J gene TRBJ1-2; no clear D gene. From germline, CDR1 is DFQATT and CDR2 SNEGSKA (reference sequence). This CDR3 spans 16 amino acids. Trimming left V 0 bases short and J 4 bases short, with 18 bases between. CDR3 amino acids: CSAREWTGRAPYGYTF. The CDR3 nucleotides are TGCAGTGCTAGAGAGTGGACGGGCCGTGCCCCCTATGGCTACACCTTC.

This chain links TRBV15 with TRBJ1-6; 9 nucleotides align to TRBD1. This CDR3 has 14 residues. The germline V gene has CDR1 LNHNV and CDR2 YYDKDF (reference sequence). With V trimmed by 5 bases and J by 7 bases, 3 bases remained unmatched. CDR3 residues: CATSGGTGNSPLHF. Written as DNA, the CDR3 is TGTGCCACCAGCGGCGGGACAGGGAATTCACCCCTCCACTTT.

This clonotype was recorded many times. The chain couples TRBV20-1 to TRBJ2-6, with TRBD1 as a possible D gene (6 bases). V was pared by 6 bases and J by 1 base, with 19 bases between. The germline V gene has CDR1 DFQATT and CDR2 SNEGSKA (reference sequence). The CDR3 extends over 17 amino acids. CDR3 loop: CSAIYAWTVSGANVLTF. Here the CDR3 DNA reads TGCAGTGCCATCTATGCCTGGACAGTTTCTGGGGCCAACGTCCTGACTTTC.

Only a few counts were recorded for this clonotype. The V gene is TRBV27, the J gene TRBJ1-5; D uncertain. Between the trimmed V and J ends, which lost 3 bases and 5 bases, there was a span of 8 bases. Germline-derived CDR1 and CDR2 are MNHEY and SMNVEV (reference sequence). This CDR3 comprises 13 residues. The CDR3 nucleotides are TGTGCCAGCAGTTTGGTTTTCGATCAGCCCCAGCATTTT. This codes for CASSLVFDQPQHF.

This clonotype occurred a few times. The V and J genes are TRBV7-3 and TRBJ2-2; a possible D gene is TRBD2 (5 bases). Germline V gene lookup returns CDR1 SGHTA and CDR2 FQGTGA. The CDR3 contains 12 residues. V lost 5 bases, J lost 7 bases, and 8 bases lay in between. CDR3 sequence reads: CASSQTSGELFF. As DNA, the CDR3 is TGTGCCAGCAGCCAAACTAGCGGGGAGCTGTTTTTT.

This clonotype was detected many times. The genes are TRBV6-2 or TRBV6-3 and TRBJ1-1, with 7 bases fitting TRBD1. The CDR3 is 13 residues long. V shed 6 bases, J shed 0 bases, and the junction held 1 base outside the gene matches. Germline V gives CDR1 MNHEY, CDR2 SVGEGT. The CDR3 is CASSGQVNTEAFF. CDR3 DNA sequence: TGTGCCAGCAGCGGACAGGTGAACACTGAAGCTTTCTTT.

This clonotype was seen ten or more times. The rearrangement joins TRBV10-2 to TRBJ1-2; D uncertain. Deletions cut 2 bases from V and 4 bases from J, with 14 bases between. Germline V gene lookup returns CDR1 WSHSY and CDR2 SAAADI. The CDR3 consists of 15 residues. CDR3: CASSEPGNTGYGYTF. In DNA form, the CDR3 reads TGCGCCAGCAGTGAGCCCGGGAACACGGGCTATGGCTACACCTTC.

This clonotype was observed at least ten times. The rearrangement joins TRBV20-1 to TRBJ1-5, with D perhaps matching TRBD1 (5 bases). V shed 2 bases and J shed 3 bases, with 14 bases lying between them. In germline, CDR1 is DFQATT, CDR2 SNEGSKA (reference sequence). CDR3 length: 15 residues. CDR3: CSARRTGQVNQPQHF. The CDR3 DNA follows: TGCAGTGCTAGAAGGACCGGACAAGTCAATCAGCCCCAGCATTTT.

The chain combines TRBV5-1 with TRBJ1-2, with TRBD1 as a possible D gene (6 bases). CDR3 length: 14 amino acids. V dropped 0 bases and J dropped 8 bases, with 14 bases sitting between them. Germline-derived CDR1 and CDR2 are SGHRS and YFSETQ. The CDR3 reads CASSLEAGAWGYTF. CDR3 coding DNA: TGCGCCAGCAGCTTGGAGGCAGGGGCTTGGGGCTACACCTTC.

This clonotype came up many times. This chain connects TRBV10-2 to TRBJ2-5; 8 positions agree with TRBD1. The V gene end was trimmed by 7 bases and the J gene end by 5 bases; junction bases not matched to a gene: 12. The germline gives CDR1 WSHSY, CDR2 SAAADI. The CDR3 runs to 15 residues. The CDR3 coding sequence is TGCGCCAGCAACAGGGGGTCCGGCAAGTGGGAGACCCAGTACTTC. This codes for CASNRGSGKWETQYF.

V usage is TRBV24-1 and J usage is TRBJ2-7; D not resolved. Germline CDR1 KGHDR, CDR2 SFDVKD. Trimming shortened V by 2 bases and J by 7 bases, and 11 bases separated the two germline ends. CDR3 length: 13 residues. The DNA of the CDR3 is TGTGCCACCAGTGATTCCCCAGCTGGAGAGCAGTACTTC. Amino acids: CATSDSPAGEQYF.

This clonotype was recorded many times. This chain joins TRBV20-1 and TRBJ1-1; no definite D call. The CDR3 totals 14 residues. Per germline, CDR1 DFQATT and CDR2 SNEGSKA (reference sequence). Trimming shortened V by 0 bases and J by 4 bases, and 12 bases separated the two germline ends. The CDR3 sequence is CSARDSVKPTEAFF. The CDR3 DNA follows: TGCAGTGCTAGAGATTCGGTCAAACCCACTGAAGCTTTCTTT.

As for this clonotype: Likely a read error: the CDR3 ends without its conserved phenylalanine or tryptophan. The DNA is omitted, as the CDR3 cannot be located on it reliably, and the CDR3 follows TCRdb's listing. The chain combines TRBV7-9 with TRBJ2-7. Germline V lookup: CDR1 SEHNR, CDR2 FQNEAQ (reference sequence). The CDR3 numbers 8 amino acids, ends counted. The CDR3 sequence is CASSLAAS.

This clonotype was found many times. CDR3 protein: CASSSKVEVRGDGYTF. The CDR3 DNA reads as TGTGCCAGCAGTTCGAAGGTCGAGGTACGAGGGGATGGCTACACCTTC. The gene calls are TRBV27 and TRBJ1-2; D is possibly TRBD1 (5 bases). Trimming left V 4 bases short and J 6 bases short, with 21 bases between. The CDR3 totals 16 residues. CDR1 is MNHEY and CDR2 is SMNVEV in the germline V gene (reference sequence).

The rearrangement joins TRBV7-3 to TRBJ1-2; possible D gene TRBD1, 5 bases. This CDR3 comprises 12 residues. CDR1 is SGHTA, CDR2 FQGTGA, per germline. Between the trimmed V and J ends, which lost 6 bases and 5 bases, there was a span of 10 bases. In DNA form, the CDR3 reads TGTGCCAGCAGTGAACAGGCTTATGGCTACACCTTC. Amino acid sequence: CASSEQAYGYTF.